These 8 T cell receptor beta chains share one sample of origin, sequenced in a study of vaccination and CD4 T cells after COVID-19. An Oncomine TCR Beta short-read assay was used to sequence the DNA from cultured CD4+ T cells. MiXCR, run by TCRdb on the PCR reads, gives a single entry per CDR3 protein. This sample yields over 15,000 distinct CDR3 sequences, of which over 45% are seen a single time; approximately 4% belongs to the top ten. No antigen has been assigned to these receptors. Treatment meaning: approximately 9-day PBMC culture with coronavirus spike peptide pools or control peptides (ViraFEST assay). What was sequenced was CD4+ T cells from blood, cultured in vitro. These receptors all come from a human donor who had recovered from COVID-19.

The V gene is TRBV19, the J gene TRBJ1-6; 9 nucleotides align to TRBD1. Trimming removed 5 bases from V and 10 bases from J; junction bases left unmatched: 12. The CDR3 is 16 residues long. Germline V CDR1 and CDR2: LNHDA, SQIVND (reference sequence). The CDR3 DNA follows: TGTGCCAGTAGTCCTCCGGGACAGGGAAGGGGCTCACCCCTCCACTTT. Protein product: CASSPPGQGRGSPLHF. The whole variable domain, remainder taken from reference TRBV19 and TRBJ1-6, is DGGITQSPKYLFRKEGQNVTLSCEQNLNHDAMYWYRQDPGQGLRLIYYSQIVNDFQKGDIAEGYSVSREKKESFPLTVTSAQKNPTAFYLCASSPPGQGRGSPLHFGNGTRLTVT.

This chain links TRBV20-1 with TRBJ2-7, with D perhaps given as TRBD1 or TRBD2 (5 bases each). The germline V and J ends were trimmed by 6 bases and 2 bases, with 20 bases remaining between them. Per the germline V gene, CDR1 is DFQATT and CDR2 is SNEGSKA (reference sequence). This CDR3 is 15 amino acids long. Here the CDR3 reads CSAHPGTAPTYEQYF. In DNA, the CDR3 is TGCAGTGCCCACCCCGGGACGGCGCCGACCTACGAGCAGTACTTC.

V gene TRBV12-3 or TRBV12-4 combines with J gene TRBJ2-2; D might be TRBD1 (6 bases). Trimming removed 6 bases at V and 1 base at J, with 12 bases between. The CDR3 spans 15 residues. CDR3 DNA: TGTGCCAGCAGGGGGGCCCGAGGGAACACCGGGGAGCTGTTTTTT. Translated, it gives CASRGARGNTGELFF.

This clonotype was picked up one time. As DNA, the CDR3 is TGTGCCAGCAGCTTATCGGGGGGCGGTTACAATGAGCAGTTCTTC. Translation: CASSLSGGGYNEQFF. The rearrangement uses TRBV7-2 and TRBJ2-1, with D maybe TRBD2 (7 bases). V gave up 2 bases and J gave up 4 bases, with 12 bases separating them. This CDR3 region has 15 residues. The germline CDR1 and CDR2 sequences are SGHTA and FQGNSA.

This chain connects TRBV6-1 to TRBJ2-1, with 7 bases lining up with TRBD1. The CDR3 runs to 14 residues. Germline CDR1 MNHNS, CDR2 SASEGT. V lost 5 bases and J lost 8; bases outside the gene matches: 9. CDR3 sequence reads: CASSRQGMADEQFF. CDR3 coding DNA: TGTGCCAGCAGTCGACAGGGTATGGCAGATGAGCAGTTCTTC.

The V call is TRBV6-1, the J call TRBJ1-5; TRBD1 is a possible D gene (5 bases). This CDR3 contains 19 residues. Germline CDR1 reads MNHNS; CDR2 reads SASEGT. V was cut by 5 bases and J by 2 bases, with 25 bases left in between. In nucleotides, the CDR3 is TGTGCCAGCAGTCTTACTGGGGCCACTCAGGCACGGGGCAATCAGCCCCAGCATTTT. Protein product: CASSLTGATQARGNQPQHF.

The rearrangement uses TRBV20-1 and TRBJ1-3; perhaps TRBD1 as D (6 bases). From germline, CDR1 is DFQATT and CDR2 SNEGSKA (reference sequence). Trimming took 6 bases from V and 0 from J, leaving 9 bases between them. The CDR3 consists of 13 residues. The CDR3 loop is CSAAGDSGNTIYF. The CDR3 region has the DNA TGCAGTGCAGCAGGGGACTCTGGAAACACCATATATTTT.

The rearrangement joins TRBV7-2 to TRBJ1-2, with D unclear. With 0 bases removed from V and 2 bases from J, the gap between germline ends came to 7 bases. Germline V gene data show CDR1 as SGHTA and CDR2 as FQGNSA. This CDR3 spans 14 amino acids. The CDR3 DNA reads TGTGCCAGCAGCTTAGCGATGGCAAACTATGGCTACACCTTC. Its protein product is CASSLAMANYGYTF.